This TCR beta chain came from a study of OX40 agonist ivuxolimab in advanced cancers. Study summary: Clinicians treated patients with ivuxolimab, an agonistic anti-OX40 (CD134) antibody. Hepatocellular carcinoma, melanoma, renal cell or head and neck cancer occurred in dose-escalation patients.

Germline lookup yields CDR1 MNHNS and CDR2 SASEGT. The CDR3 runs 19 residues. The J segment lost 4 bases and the V segment lost 2 bases, leaving 17 bases of the junction unmatched. Data came from immunoSEQ multiplex PCR; TCRdb stores just in-frame clones and leaves some out. The sample has about 69,000 clones; around four fifths are singletons. Patients had blood sampled at baseline and again on cycle 4 day 1 and cycle 7 day 1. This sequence joins TRBV6-1 and TRBJ1-1; 9 nucleotides agree with TRBD1. The sequence was collected from an adult with an advanced solid tumor such as melanoma, head and neck, liver or kidney cancer. The input for sequencing was CD4+ or CD8+ T cells sorted from blood, taken in a trial of the OX40 agonist ivuxolimab. CDR3 DNA sequence: TGTGCCAGCAGTGAATGGCGCGGGACAGGGCCAATATCCCGCACTGAAGCTTTCTTT. Translation: CASSEWRGTGPISRTEAFF.